The 32 T cell receptor beta chains below all came from one sample that was sequenced in a study of shared clonotypes between healthy human individuals. In the naive CD8 group, cells lacked CD45RO and were positively selected for CCR7, so terminally differentiated effector memory CD45RA+ cells were left out. TCRdb's table, derived via immunoSEQ multiplex PCR, lists solely in-frame clones and lacks some. The sample has around 1.9 million clones, about 93% seen once. Material for sequencing was naive CD8+ T cells from PBMCs. The receptors originated from a man aged 18 to 30 in good health. Some clones in this sample may be carry-over from other donors' samples.

This chain links TRBV4-1 with TRBJ2-7; TRBD1 matches at 8 bases. Germline CDR1 is MGHRA and CDR2 is YSYEKL. The CDR3 runs to 18 residues. After removal of 0 bases from V and 0 bases from J, the junction contained 10 bases not matched to a gene. The CDR3 nucleotides read TGCGCCAGCAGCCAAGACCCGGGACAGGTGCAACGCTCCTACGAGCAGTACTTC. This encodes CASSQDPGQVQRSYEQYF.

The chain employs TRBV10-2 and TRBJ2-3; no firm D call. The V end was cut by 4 bases, the J end by 6 bases, with 11 bases between. The CDR3 spans 13 residues. Germline V lookup: CDR1 WSHSY, CDR2 SAAADI. CDR3 amino acids: CASSVGVWDTQYF. The CDR3 nucleotides read TGCGCCAGCAGTGTTGGGGTTTGGGATACGCAGTATTTT.

The V call is TRBV28, the J call TRBJ1-2, with D possibly matching TRBD1 (5 bases). V was trimmed by 5 bases and J by 4 bases, leaving 8 bases between them. This CDR3 is 12 amino acids long. Germline lookup yields CDR1 MDHEN and CDR2 SYDVKM. The CDR3 region is CASSGTSYGYTF. CDR3 bases: TGTGCCAGCAGTGGGACGTCCTATGGCTACACCTTC.

This chain links TRBV19 with TRBJ2-7; D gene ambiguous. Germline assignment: CDR1 LNHDA and CDR2 SQIVND (reference sequence). With 4 bases removed from V and 2 bases from J, the gap between germline ends came to 9 bases. The CDR3 totals 13 residues. The CDR3 sequence: CASSTTATYEQYF. CDR3 nucleotide sequence: TGTGCCAGTAGTACAACGGCTACCTACGAGCAGTACTTC.

This chain links TRBV28 with TRBJ1-1; a weak D match, TRBD1 (6 bases). The length of the CDR3 is 14 residues. V lost 3 bases to trimming and J lost 2 bases, with 10 bases between them. Germline CDR1 MDHEN, CDR2 SYDVKM. Here the CDR3 reads CASSFYGGNTEAFF. The CDR3 DNA sequence: TGTGCCAGCAGTTTCTACGGGGGCAACACTGAAGCTTTCTTT.

This clone was detected only once. The V gene is TRBV27, the J gene TRBJ2-7; 8 bases fit TRBD1. J was trimmed by 0 bases and V by 6 bases; bases with no gene match: 7. This CDR3 comprises 15 residues. The V gene's germline CDR1 is MNHEY and CDR2 SMNVEV (reference sequence). The CDR3 sequence: CASSPQGASSYEQYF. The CDR3 nucleotides are TGTGCCAGCAGCCCCCAGGGGGCCAGCTCCTACGAGCAGTACTTC.

The genes are TRBV19 and TRBJ1-5; TRBD1 agrees at 7 bases. The CDR3 loop spans 17 amino acids. Per the germline V gene, CDR1 is LNHDA and CDR2 is SQIVND (reference sequence). V lost 3 bases to trimming and J lost 0 bases; unmatched junction nucleotides: 8. Here the CDR3 reads CASSMTGGGNSNQPQHF. CDR3 nucleotides: TGTGCCAGTAGTATGACGGGAGGGGGCAATAGCAATCAGCCCCAGCATTTT.

This rearrangement joins TRBV5-8 to TRBJ1-1, with D hard to call. Deletions cut 6 bases from V and 0 bases from J, with 15 bases between. Per the germline V gene, CDR1 is SGHTS and CDR2 is YDEGEE. The CDR3 loop spans 15 amino acids. CDR3 nucleotide sequence: TGTGCCAGCAACCCGGTTGGGAACCTGAACACTGAAGCTTTCTTT. This codes for CASNPVGNLNTEAFF.

The J gene is TRBJ1-2, the V gene TRBV4-1; D may be TRBD1 (5 bases). Germline assignment: CDR1 MGHRA and CDR2 YSYEKL. Trimming left V 0 bases short and J 8 bases short, with 16 bases between. This CDR3 region has 15 residues. The CDR3, as DNA: TGCGCCAGCAGCCAAGATCGGGGACCCCTATACGGCTACACCTTC. Protein sequence: CASSQDRGPLYGYTF.

This chain uses TRBV5-1 with TRBJ2-2, with D hard to call. The CDR3 spans 13 residues. Germline loops: CDR1 SGHRS, CDR2 YFSETQ. V was shortened by 2 bases and J by 1 base, with 3 bases between the two germline ends. Here the CDR3 DNA reads TGCGCCAGCAGCTTCCGGAACACCGGGGAGCTGTTTTTT. Translated, it gives CASSFRNTGELFF. The full variable domain, rest sourced from reference TRBV5-1 and TRBJ2-2, is KAGVTQTPRYLIKTRGQQVTLSCSPISGHRSVSWYQQTPGQGLQFLFEYFSETQRNKGNFPGRFSGRQFSNSRSEMNVSTLELGDSALYLCASSFRNTGELFFGEGSRLTVL.

The V gene is TRBV29-1, the J gene TRBJ1-4; D may be TRBD1 (5 bases). Germline V gene lookup returns CDR1 SQVTM and CDR2 ANQGSEA. The CDR3 is made up of 13 amino acids. Here the CDR3 DNA reads TGCAGTGGAATAGGGGTTACTAATGAAAAACTGTTTTTT. Amino acids: CSGIGVTNEKLFF.

A word on this clone: Within the sample, other DNA sequences also encode this same CDR3. The chain links TRBV27 to TRBJ2-7, with D uncertain. Trimming removed 3 bases from V and 2 bases from J, with 8 bases in between. Germline V lookup: CDR1 MNHEY, CDR2 SMNVEV (reference sequence). The CDR3 is made up of 13 amino acids. CDR3 protein: CASSLGITYEQYF. CDR3 in DNA: TGTGCCAGCAGTTTGGGGATCACCTACGAGCAGTACTTC.

This clone came up a few times. This chain uses TRBV9 with TRBJ2-2, with D uncertain. Between the trimmed V and J ends, which lost 0 bases and 4 bases, there was a span of 4 bases. The length of the CDR3 is 13 residues. Per germline, CDR1 SGDLS and CDR2 YYNGEE. The CDR3 bases are TGTGCCAGCAGCGTAGATTCCACCGGGGAGCTGTTTTTT. It specifies CASSVDSTGELFF. Using reference TRBV9 and TRBJ2-2 for the parts outside the CDR3, the full variable domain is DSGVTQTPKHLITATGQRVTLRCSPRSGDLSVYWYQQSLDQGLQFLIQYYNGEERAKGNILERFSAQQFPDLHSELNLSSLELGDSALYFCASSVDSTGELFFGEGSRLTVL.

The chain combines TRBV9 with TRBJ2-3; D is unresolved. Germline-derived CDR1 and CDR2 are SGDLS and YYNGEE. V lost 0 bases and J 0 bases, leaving 14 bases between the germline ends. The CDR3 extends over 17 amino acids. This CDR3 is CASSVVRVGSSTDTQYF. CDR3 bases: TGTGCCAGCAGCGTAGTTCGAGTGGGCAGCAGCACAGATACGCAGTATTTT.

This rearrangement joins TRBV7-9 to TRBJ2-7; the match to TRBD1 covers 7 bases. V dropped 4 bases and J dropped 6; count of bases not matched to a gene: 3. The CDR3 has 12 amino acids. Germline V gene sequence: CDR1 SEHNR, CDR2 FQNEAQ (reference sequence). The CDR3 sequence: CASSYTGAEQYF. As DNA, the CDR3 is TGTGCCAGCAGCTATACAGGGGCCGAGCAGTACTTC. Full variable domain (remainder filled in from reference TRBV7-9 and TRBJ2-7): DTGVSQNPRHKITKRGQNVTFRCDPISEHNRLYWYRQTLGQGPEFLTYFQNEAQLEKSRLLSDRFSAERPKGSFSTLEIQRTEQGDSAMYLCASSYTGAEQYFGPGTRLTVT.

The CDR3 DNA sequence: TGTGCCAGCAGCGTCACCGGGACCTCGACCTACAATGAGCAGTTCTTC. Residues: CASSVTGTSTYNEQFF. This chain joins TRBV9 and TRBJ2-1; perhaps D is TRBD1 or TRBD2 (5 bases each). V gave up 2 bases and J gave up 2 bases, with 14 bases separating them. Germline V gene data show CDR1 as SGDLS and CDR2 as YYNGEE. The CDR3 totals 16 residues.

The V and J genes are TRBV29-1 and TRBJ2-5; D gene ambiguous. The CDR3 has 14 residues. Trimming shortened V by 4 bases and J by 0 bases, and 12 bases separated the two germline ends. The germline V gene has CDR1 SQVTM and CDR2 ANQGSEA. CDR3 bases: TGCAGCGTTGTAGTTACCCCGTACCAAGAGACCCAGTACTTC. Amino acids: CSVVVTPYQETQYF. Combining the CDR3 with reference TRBV29-1 and TRBJ2-5 gives the whole variable domain SAVISQKPSRDICQRGTSLTIQCQVDSQVTMMFWYRQQPGQSLTLIATANQGSEATYESGFVIDKFPISRPNLTFSTLTVSNMSPEDSSIYLCSVVVTPYQETQYFGPGTRLLVL.

The chain has TRBV27 and TRBJ2-7; D could derive from TRBD1 or TRBD2 (5 bases each). Germline lookup yields CDR1 MNHEY and CDR2 SMNVEV (reference sequence). The CDR3 covers 17 residues. V was shortened by 5 bases and J by 7 bases, with 27 bases between the two germline ends. CDR3: CASSLLGTGPLSWEQYF. In DNA, the CDR3 is TGTGCCAGCAGTCTCCTTGGGACGGGACCCCTTTCCTGGGAGCAGTACTTC.

V gene TRBV4-3 combines with J gene TRBJ1-1; D ambiguous. The ends were cut back, 4 bases at V and 3 bases at J, with 15 bases in the middle. Germline loops: CDR1 LGHNA, CDR2 YSLEER. The CDR3 loop spans 15 amino acids. The CDR3 DNA follows: TGCGCCAGCAGCCGACTCATGTCTGGGGACACTGAAGCTTTCTTT. This sequence encodes CASSRLMSGDTEAFF.

Remarks on this clone: The sample has other DNA sequences that encode this CDR3 too. The gene calls are TRBV28 and TRBJ1-5, with D perhaps matching TRBD1 (5 bases). The CDR3 consists of 15 residues. The V and J ends lost 5 bases and 0 bases respectively, with 11 bases between them. Germline V CDR1 and CDR2: MDHEN, SYDVKM. The CDR3, as DNA: TGTGCCAGCAGTAGGGGCAGCTATAGCAATCAGCCCCAGCATTTT. It specifies CASSRGSYSNQPQHF.

The V gene is TRBV28, the J gene TRBJ1-1; D not certain. The CDR3 loop spans 14 amino acids. The V gene's germline CDR1 is MDHEN and CDR2 SYDVKM. V was pared by 2 bases and J by 3 bases, with 10 bases between. CDR3 DNA: TGTGCCAGCAGTTTACGGTACGGGGACACTGAAGCTTTCTTT. It is translated as CASSLRYGDTEAFF.

J is TRBJ1-1 and V is TRBV7-9; D is unresolved. CDR3 size: 13 residues. V was pared by 4 bases and J by 7 bases, with 13 bases between. The germline V gene encodes CDR1 SEHNR and CDR2 FQNEAQ (reference sequence). The CDR3 nucleotides read TGTGCCAGCAGCTCAGAAGCTCAGTTTGAAGCTTTCTTT. It codes for CASSSEAQFEAFF. The entire variable domain, with the rest obtained from reference TRBV7-9 and TRBJ1-1, is as follows: DTGVSQNPRHKITKRGQNVTFRCDPISEHNRLYWYRQTLGQGPEFLTYFQNEAQLEKSRLLSDRFSAERPKGSFSTLEIQRTEQGDSAMYLCASSSEAQFEAFFGQGTRLTVV.

The table lists this clone with a few counts. The chain couples TRBV2 to TRBJ1-5; possibly TRBD1 for D (5 bases). The CDR3 spans 15 residues. V gave up 5 bases and J gave up 2 bases, with 13 bases separating them. Per the germline V gene, CDR1 is SNHLY and CDR2 is FYNNEI. Written as DNA, the CDR3 is TGTGCCAGCAGTATGGGGGAGGAGGGCAATCAGCCCCAGCATTTT. Translated: CASSMGEEGNQPQHF.

Concerning this clone: Other DNA variants within this sample encode the same CDR3. The CDR3 is CASSPGTGSYNEQFF. In DNA, the CDR3 is TGTGCCAGCAGTCCCGGGACAGGGTCCTACAATGAGCAGTTCTTC. The V gene is TRBV27, the J gene TRBJ2-1, with 9 bases matching TRBD1. Per the germline V gene, CDR1 is MNHEY and CDR2 is SMNVEV (reference sequence). The CDR3 extends over 15 amino acids. V shed 5 bases and J 1 base; nucleotides not matched to a gene: 3.

The V call is TRBV27, the J call TRBJ2-5; the D gene is possibly TRBD2 (7 bases). This CDR3 is 16 amino acids long. The germline gives CDR1 MNHEY, CDR2 SMNVEV (reference sequence). V was shortened by 6 bases and J by 5 bases, with 22 bases between the two germline ends. DNA for the CDR3: TGTGCCAGCAGACCATTAGGGGGAGGGCCTGGGGAGACCCAGTACTTC. It translates to CASRPLGGGPGETQYF.

This clone was picked up one time. The chain is built from TRBV10-3 and TRBJ2-7, with 9 bases that match TRBD2. V shed 0 bases and J 2 bases; nucleotides not matched to a gene: 11. CDR3 length equals 18 residues. Germline CDR1 reads ENHRY; CDR2 reads SYGVKD. In DNA form, the CDR3 reads TGTGCCATCAGTGAGTCGAGAGCCTCTAGCGGGAAGGCCTACGAGCAGTACTTC. Residues: CAISESRASSGKAYEQYF.

This rearrangement joins TRBV7-9 to TRBJ2-7; no clear D. V was clipped by 5 bases and J by 5 bases, with 10 bases between them. Germline V gene sequence: CDR1 SEHNR, CDR2 FQNEAQ (reference sequence). The CDR3 extends over 12 amino acids. CDR3 nucleotides: TGTGCCAGCAGCCCCCTTCCCGACGAGCAGTACTTC. Protein: CASSPLPDEQYF.

The chain links TRBV18 to TRBJ1-5; D uncertain. V was shortened by 3 bases and J by 4 bases, with 7 bases between the two germline ends. The length of the CDR3 is 13 residues. Looked up from germline, CDR1 is KGHSH and CDR2 is LQKENI. CDR3 amino acids: CASSPGLNQPQHF. The CDR3 coding sequence is TGTGCCAGCTCACCGGGCCTTAATCAGCCCCAGCATTTT.

This clone was seen once. Other DNA sequences of this sample code for an identical CDR3. The chain has TRBV2 and TRBJ2-7, with TRBD1 matching 7 bases. CDR3 length equals 13 residues. The V gene's germline CDR1 is SNHLY and CDR2 FYNNEI. V trimming: 1 base; J trimming: 4 bases; junction bases outside the gene matches: 1. The DNA of the CDR3 is TGTGCCAGCAGTGAAGGGGACAGTTACGAGCAGTACTTC. Translated: CASSEGDSYEQYF. The whole variable domain, filled in from reference TRBV2 and TRBJ2-7, reads EPEVTQTPSHQVTQMGQEVILRCVPISNHLYFYWYRQILGQKVEFLVSFYNNEISEKSEIFDDQFSVERPDGSNFTLKIRSTKLEDSAMYFCASSEGDSYEQYFGPGTRLTVT.

CDR3 sequence (DNA): TGTGCCAGCAGTTCCCAGGTTGGGGTTTACCGCCACGAGCAGTACTTC. It yields the protein CASSSQVGVYRHEQYF. The chain recombines TRBV11-2 with TRBJ2-7; D not certain. Trimming removed 6 bases at V and 5 bases at J, with 23 bases between. This CDR3 is 16 amino acids long. Germline V gene sequence: CDR1 SGHAT, CDR2 FQNNGV.

The chain joins TRBV7-6 to TRBJ1-1, with D perhaps matching TRBD1 (5 bases). This CDR3 is built from 15 residues. Trimming removed 5 bases from V and 11 bases from J, with 24 bases in between. Germline loops: CDR1 SGHVS, CDR2 FNYEAQ. The CDR3 region is CASSPSGGTRGRAFF. The CDR3 nucleotides read TGTGCCAGCAGCCCCTCGGGGGGGACTCGGGGTCGGGCTTTCTTT.

The chain couples TRBV27 to TRBJ1-3; D is ambiguous. V lost 6 bases and J 0 bases, leaving 3 bases between the germline ends. The CDR3 spans 12 residues. Germline CDR1 is MNHEY and CDR2 is SMNVEV (reference sequence). The CDR3 reads CASRVSGNTIYF. CDR3 sequence (DNA): TGTGCCAGCAGGGTCTCTGGAAACACCATATATTTT.